Listed below are T cell receptor beta chains from one sample, sequenced in a study of cytomegalovirus exposure and HLA in healthy donors. Sequencing was performed with immunoSEQ multiplex PCR; in TCRdb, only in-frame clones are kept and a portion is missing. The sample carries about 120,000 clones, roughly 80% recorded once. Source material: PBMCs. The receptor set was obtained from a female donor in good health and CMV-seronegative. Each CDR3 is given with its conserved first and last residue. A D gene is named only where the DNA matches it firmly. The size field is filled for only some rows; it gives once, few, many or a size class.

once	14	TRBD2	TRBV2	TRBJ2-3	CARSSGGSADTQYF	TGTGCCAGGTCTAGCGGGGGCTCGGCAGATACGCAGTATTTT
.	13	.	TRBV6-1	TRBJ1-2	CATLAEANYGYTF	TGTGCCACGCTGGCGGAAGCTAACTATGGCTACACCTTC
once	16	.	TRBV19	TRBJ2-4	CATHGGGLLAKNIQYF	TGTGCCACCCATGGGGGAGGCCTGCTAGCCAAAAACATTCAGTACTTC
.	16	TRBD1	TRBV5-6	TRBJ2-7	CASSRGGTGGSYEQYF	TGTGCCAGCAGCCGGGGGGGGACAGGGGGATCCTACGAGCAGTACTTC
.	13	TRBD2	TRBV6-1	TRBJ2-7	CASNGLAVYEQYF	TGTGCCAGCAACGGACTAGCGGTCTACGAGCAGTACTTC
.	14	.	TRBV7-9	TRBJ1-5	CASRATGADQPQHF	TGTGCCAGCAGGGCGACAGGAGCGGATCAGCCCCAGCATTTT
.	15	.	TRBV7-2	TRBJ2-2	CASSLRTLNTGELFF	TGTGCCAGCAGCTTAAGGACTCTGAACACCGGGGAGCTGTTTTTT
.	15	TRBD2	TRBV9	TRBJ2-3	CASSVVTSGADTQYF	TGTGCCAGCAGCGTAGTGACTAGCGGGGCAGATACGCAGTATTTT
.	15	TRBD1	TRBV6-6	TRBJ1-1	CASSYGTAMNTEAFF	TGTGCCAGCAGTTACGGGACAGCGATGAACACTGAAGCTTTCTTT
.	9	.	TRBV2	TRBJ2-1	CASYGGQLF	TGTGCCAGCTACGGGGGGCAGCTCTTC